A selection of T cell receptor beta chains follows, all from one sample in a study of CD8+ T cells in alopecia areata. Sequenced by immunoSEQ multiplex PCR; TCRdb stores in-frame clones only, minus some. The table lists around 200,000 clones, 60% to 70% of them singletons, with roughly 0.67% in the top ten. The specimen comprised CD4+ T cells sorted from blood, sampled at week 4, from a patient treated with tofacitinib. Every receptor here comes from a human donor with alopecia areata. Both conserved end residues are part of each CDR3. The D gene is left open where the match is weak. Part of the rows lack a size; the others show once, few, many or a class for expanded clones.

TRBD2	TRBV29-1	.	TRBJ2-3	CSAVLAGVQVYRADTQYF	TGCAGCGCCGTACTAGCGGGAGTCCAGGTGTATAGGGCAGATACGCAGTATTTT
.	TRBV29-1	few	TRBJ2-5	CSVGRSIQETQYF	TGCAGCGTTGGGCGTAGCATACAAGAGACCCAGTACTTC
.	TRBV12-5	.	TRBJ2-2	CASGLVRGTGDYTGELFF	TGTGCTAGTGGTTTGGTACGAGGAACAGGGGACTACACCGGGGAGCTGTTTTTT
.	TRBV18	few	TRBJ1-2	CASSETANYGYTF	TGTGCCAGCTCGGAGACAGCTAACTATGGCTACACCTTC
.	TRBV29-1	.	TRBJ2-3	CSVEGVGTDTQYF	TGCAGCGTGGAGGGTGTAGGCACAGATACGCAGTATTTT
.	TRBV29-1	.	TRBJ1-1	CSVGRALNTEAFF	TGCAGCGTTGGTCGAGCCTTGAACACTGAAGCTTTCTTT
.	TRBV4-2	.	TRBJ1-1	CASSQDRYEAFF	TGTGCCAGCAGCCAAGATAGATATGAAGCTTTCTTT
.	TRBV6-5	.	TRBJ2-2	CASRRVAGELFF	TGTGCCAGCCGACGCGTTGCCGGGGAGCTGTTTTTT
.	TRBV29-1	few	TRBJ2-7	CSVESGGRGYEQYF	TGCAGCGTTGAATCTGGGGGCAGGGGCTACGAGCAGTACTTC
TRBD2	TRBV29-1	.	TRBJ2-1	CSATSGSYNEQFF	TGCAGCGCGACTAGCGGGAGCTACAATGAGCAGTTCTTC
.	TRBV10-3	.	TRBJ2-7	CAISDQHSYEQYF	TGTGCCATCAGTGACCAGCATTCCTACGAGCAGTACTTC
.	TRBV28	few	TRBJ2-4	CASGVGGAKNIQYF	TGTGCCAGCGGAGTTGGCGGAGCCAAAAACATTCAGTACTTC
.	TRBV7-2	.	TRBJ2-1	CASRARRTEFNEQFF	TGTGCCAGCAGGGCTAGGCGTACAGAGTTCAATGAGCAGTTCTTC
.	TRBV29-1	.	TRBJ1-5	CSVATGNGNQPQHF	TGCAGCGTTGCCACCGGGAACGGCAATCAGCCCCAGCATTTT
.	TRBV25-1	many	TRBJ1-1	CASSLQSEAFF	TGTGCCAGCAGTTTACAGTCTGAAGCTTTCTTT
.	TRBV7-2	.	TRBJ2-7	CASSFQTYEQYF	TGTGCCAGCAGCTTTCAGACCTACGAGCAGTACTTC
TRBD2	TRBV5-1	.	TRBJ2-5	CASRNSGTKEETQYF	TGCGCCAGCCGGAATTCCGGGACTAAGGAAGAGACCCAGTACTTC
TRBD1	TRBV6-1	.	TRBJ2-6	CASSAQGSGANVLTF	TGTGCCAGCAGTGCACAGGGGTCTGGGGCCAACGTCCTGACTTTC
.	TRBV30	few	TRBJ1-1	CAWSKDTEAFF	TGTGCCTGGAGTAAGGACACTGAAGCTTTCTTT
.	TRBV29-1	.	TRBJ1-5	CSVGGEGNQPQHF	TGCAGCGTTGGGGGTGAAGGCAATCAGCCCCAGCATTTT
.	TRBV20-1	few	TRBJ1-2	CSARDQYGYTF	TGCAGTGCTAGAGACCAGTATGGCTACACCTTC
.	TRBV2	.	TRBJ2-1	CASRKDGNVNEQFF	TGTGCCAGCAGGAAGGACGGGAATGTTAACGAGCAGTTCTTC
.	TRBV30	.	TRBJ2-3	CAWSVQSGAADTQYF	TGTGCCTGGAGTGTACAGTCCGGAGCGGCAGATACGCAGTATTTT
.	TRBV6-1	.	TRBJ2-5	CAITRDLQETQYF	TGTGCCATCACCCGAGACTTGCAAGAGACCCAGTACTTC
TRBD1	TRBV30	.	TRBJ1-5	CAWSSGTANQPQHF	TGTGCCTGGAGTTCGGGGACAGCTAATCAGCCCCAGCATTTT
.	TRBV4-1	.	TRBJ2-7	CASSQGDQGYYEQYF	TGCGCCAGCAGCCAAGGAGATCAGGGGTATTACGAGCAGTACTTC
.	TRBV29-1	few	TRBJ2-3	CSVEEGPF	TGCAGCGTTGAAGAAGGGCCATTT
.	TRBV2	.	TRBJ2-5	CASSGTGVETQYF	TGTGCCAGCAGTGGGACCGGGGTAGAGACCCAGTACTTC
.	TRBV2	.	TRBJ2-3	CASRSNSDTQYF	TGTGCCAGCCGATCGAATAGCGATACGCAGTATTTT
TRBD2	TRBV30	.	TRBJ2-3	CAWGRGRSTDTQYF	TGTGCCTGGGGGCGCGGGAGGAGCACAGATACGCAGTATTTT
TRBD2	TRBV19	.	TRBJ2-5	CASSGTSGRTETQYF	TGTGCCAGTAGTGGGACTAGCGGGAGGACAGAGACCCAGTACTTC
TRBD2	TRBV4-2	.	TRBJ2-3	CASSPLSGRASDTQYF	TGTGCCAGCAGCCCCCTAAGCGGGAGGGCATCAGATACGCAGTATTTT
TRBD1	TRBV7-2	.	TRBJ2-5	CASSLRGRLETQYF	TGTGCCAGCAGCCTTAGGGGGCGTCTAGAGACCCAGTACTTC
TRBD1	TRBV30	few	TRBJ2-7	CAWSEDRVYEQYF	TGTGCCTGGAGTGAGGACAGGGTCTACGAGCAGTACTTC
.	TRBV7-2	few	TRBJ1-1	CASSFSPGLAFF	TGTGCCAGCAGCTTCTCTCCAGGGTTAGCTTTCTTT
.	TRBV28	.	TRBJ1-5	CASSPLGPQHF	TGTGCCAGCAGTCCCCTAGGGCCCCAGCATTTT
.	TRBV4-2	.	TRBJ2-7	CASSRVQVRDSYEQYF	TGTGCCAGCAGCCGAGTCCAGGTCCGGGACTCCTACGAGCAGTACTTC
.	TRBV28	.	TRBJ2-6	CASSPASSGANVLTF	TGTGCCAGCAGTCCGGCAAGCTCTGGGGCCAACGTCCTGACTTTC
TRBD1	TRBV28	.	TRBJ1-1	CASSPSDRGGTEAFF	TGTGCCAGCAGTCCCTCGGACAGGGGGGGCACTGAAGCTTTCTTT
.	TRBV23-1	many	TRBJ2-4	CASRERHYGIIQYF	TGCGCCAGCAGGGAACGACACTACGGGATCATTCAGTACTTC
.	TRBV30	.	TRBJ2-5	CAWSGREAQYF	TGTGCCTGGAGTGGGAGGGAGGCCCAGTACTTC
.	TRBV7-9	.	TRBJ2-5	CASSQNWTQYF	TGTGCCAGCAGTCAGAACTGGACCCAGTACTTC
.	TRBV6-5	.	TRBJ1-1	CASSYSATANTEAFF	TGTGCCAGCAGTTACTCAGCGACAGCCAACACTGAAGCTTTCTTT
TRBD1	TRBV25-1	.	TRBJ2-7	CASGAGGREQYF	TGTGCCAGCGGGGCAGGGGGAAGAGAGCAGTACTTC